Each of the 7 T cell receptor beta chains below was sequenced from the same sample in a study of blood T cell repertoires in COVID-19. The protocol was immunoSEQ multiplex PCR, while the TCRdb copy is restricted to in-frame clones and leaves out a portion. The sample has around 52,000 clones; around 80% are singletons. The sequenced sample consisted of peripheral blood. The receptors were sampled from a woman older than 75 with acute or convalescent COVID-19.

The chain couples TRBV28 to TRBJ1-4; 7 bases map to TRBD1. The CDR3 length is 14 residues. The V gene end was trimmed by 6 bases and the J gene end by 7 bases; junction bases not matched to a gene: 8. Germline-derived CDR1 and CDR2 are MDHEN and SYDVKM. In nucleotides, the CDR3 is TGTGCCAGCAGGAGGGGGACAGTCGGTGAAAAACTGTTTTTT. This gives the protein CASRRGTVGEKLFF.

The chain is built from TRBV27 and TRBJ1-2, with 8 bases identical to TRBD1. With V trimmed by 3 bases and J by 8 bases, 5 bases remained unmatched. There are 13 residues in the CDR3. The germline V gene encodes CDR1 MNHEY and CDR2 SMNVEV (reference sequence). CDR3: CASSLQGARGYTF. The CDR3 DNA is TGTGCCAGCAGTTTGCAGGGGGCAAGGGGCTACACCTTC.

The V call is TRBV7-8, the J call TRBJ2-7, with TRBD2 as a possible D gene (5 bases). Trimming left V 5 bases short and J 3 bases short, with 14 bases between. The CDR3 extends over 14 amino acids. The germline V gene has CDR1 SGHVS and CDR2 FQNEAQ. CDR3 coding DNA: TGTGCCAGCAGCCTCTCGGGGTCTGGCTACGAGCAGTACTTC. Translating it yields CASSLSGSGYEQYF.

The chain has TRBV12-3 or TRBV12-4 and TRBJ1-1; D gene uncertain. This CDR3 is 13 amino acids long. V lost 2 bases to trimming and J lost 8 bases, with 12 bases between them. In nucleotides, the CDR3 is TGTGCCAGCAGTTTACTCACAGAGACAGAAGCTTTCTTT. Amino acid sequence: CASSLLTETEAFF.

The rearrangement links TRBV5-5 to TRBJ1-3, with a weak D call TRBD1 (5 bases). The germline V and J ends were trimmed by 0 bases and 3 bases, with 16 bases remaining between them. This CDR3 comprises 17 residues. Germline V gives CDR1 SGHKS, CDR2 YYEKEE (reference sequence). The CDR3 DNA reads TGTGCCAGCAGCTTGGTGGCCGTCCAGGGTGTTGGAAACACCATATATTTT. Its protein product is CASSLVAVQGVGNTIYF.

In its sample, this clone was seen a few times. The rearrangement uses TRBV24-1 and TRBJ2-7, with a possible D match to TRBD1 (7 bases). Germline CDR1 KGHDR, CDR2 SFDVKD. V was shortened by 3 bases and J by 3 bases, with 14 bases between the two germline ends. The CDR3 extends over 15 amino acids. The CDR3 DNA reads TGTGCCACCAGTGATGCGCGACAGGGAGGCTACGAGCAGTACTTC. Amino acids: CATSDARQGGYEQYF.

The V gene is TRBV5-4, the J gene TRBJ2-1; 8 bases agree with TRBD2. The germline V gene encodes CDR1 SGHNT and CDR2 YYREEE (reference sequence). CDR3 length equals 15 residues. Trimming removed 1 base from V and 7 bases from J; junction bases left unmatched: 7. This CDR3 reads CASSLSGGRVNEQFF. CDR3 DNA: TGTGCCAGCAGCTTGTCGGGGGGGAGAGTGAATGAGCAGTTCTTC.